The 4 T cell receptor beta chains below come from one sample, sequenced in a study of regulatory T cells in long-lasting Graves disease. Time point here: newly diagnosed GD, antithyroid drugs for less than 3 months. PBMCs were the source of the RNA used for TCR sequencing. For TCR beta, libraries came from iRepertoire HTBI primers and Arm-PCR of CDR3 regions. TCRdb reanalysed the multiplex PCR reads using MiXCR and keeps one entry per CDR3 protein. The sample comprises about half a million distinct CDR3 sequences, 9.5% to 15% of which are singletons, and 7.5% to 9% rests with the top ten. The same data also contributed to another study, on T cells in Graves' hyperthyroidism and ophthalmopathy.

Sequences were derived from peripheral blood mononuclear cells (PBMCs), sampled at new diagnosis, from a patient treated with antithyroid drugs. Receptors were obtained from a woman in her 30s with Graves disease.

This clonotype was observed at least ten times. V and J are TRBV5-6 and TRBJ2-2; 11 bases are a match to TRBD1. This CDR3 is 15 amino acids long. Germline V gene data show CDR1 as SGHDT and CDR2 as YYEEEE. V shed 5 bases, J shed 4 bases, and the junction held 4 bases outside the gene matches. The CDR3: CASSRTGGTTGELFF. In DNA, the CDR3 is TGTGCCAGCAGTCGGACAGGGGGCACCACCGGGGAGCTGTTTTTT.

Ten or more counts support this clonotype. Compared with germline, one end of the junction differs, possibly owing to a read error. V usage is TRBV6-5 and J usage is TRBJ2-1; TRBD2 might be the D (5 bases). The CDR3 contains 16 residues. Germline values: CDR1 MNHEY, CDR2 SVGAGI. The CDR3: CASSLPGDYSDNEQFF. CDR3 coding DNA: TGTGCCAGCAGTTTACCCGGCGACTACTCCGACAATGAGCAGTTCTTC.

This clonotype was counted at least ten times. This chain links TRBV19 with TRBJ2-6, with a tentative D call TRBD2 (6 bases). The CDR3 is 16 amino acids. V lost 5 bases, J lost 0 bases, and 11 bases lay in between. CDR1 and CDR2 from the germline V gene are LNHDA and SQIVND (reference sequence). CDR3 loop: CASSFPGGSGANVLTF. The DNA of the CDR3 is TGTGCCAGTAGTTTCCCCGGGGGCTCTGGGGCCAACGTCCTGACTTTC.

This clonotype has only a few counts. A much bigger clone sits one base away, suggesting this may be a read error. CDR3 bases: TGTGCCAGCAGCTTTCCGCCAGAGACCCAGTACTTC. It translates to CASSFPPETQYF. The chain has TRBV7-3 and TRBJ2-5; D gene ambiguous. The CDR3 has 12 residues. Germline CDR1 SGHTA, CDR2 FQGTGA. V was clipped by 3 bases and J by 4 bases, with 6 bases between them. Drawing the rest from reference TRBV7-3 and TRBJ2-5, the complete variable domain is GAGVSQTPSNKVTEKGKYVELRCDPISGHTALYWYRQSLGQGPEFLIYFQGTGAADDSGLPNDRFFAVRPEGSVSTLKIQRTERGDSAVYLCASSFPPETQYFGPGTRLLVL.